A single T cell receptor (beta chain) is shown here with its context. Its antigen remains unknown. TCRdb's table, derived via immunoSEQ multiplex PCR, lists solely in-frame clones and lacks some. The sample includes 45,000 or so clones, about 91% of them seen just once. This record comes from a study of graft-versus-host responses after intestinal transplantation. General study findings and limits: Recipient bone marrow held GvH clones, some seen earlier in ileum or blood. Declines in HvG clones occurring early post-transplant were associated with peak circulating GvH clone levels.

Trimming cost V 5 bases and J 2 bases; bases outside gene matches: 6. Per the germline V gene, CDR1 is MNHEY and CDR2 is SMNVEV (reference sequence). The CDR3 length is 16 residues. The chain uses TRBV27 and TRBJ2-1; 10 bases match TRBD1. The input for sequencing was PBMCs, taken 524 days after transplant. This receptor was taken from a human patient who received an intestinal transplant, so some T cells may come from the graft donor. This chain's CDR3 is CASSERTGGTYNEQFF. In DNA form, the CDR3 reads TGTGCCAGCAGTGAGCGGACAGGGGGAACCTACAATGAGCAGTTCTTC.